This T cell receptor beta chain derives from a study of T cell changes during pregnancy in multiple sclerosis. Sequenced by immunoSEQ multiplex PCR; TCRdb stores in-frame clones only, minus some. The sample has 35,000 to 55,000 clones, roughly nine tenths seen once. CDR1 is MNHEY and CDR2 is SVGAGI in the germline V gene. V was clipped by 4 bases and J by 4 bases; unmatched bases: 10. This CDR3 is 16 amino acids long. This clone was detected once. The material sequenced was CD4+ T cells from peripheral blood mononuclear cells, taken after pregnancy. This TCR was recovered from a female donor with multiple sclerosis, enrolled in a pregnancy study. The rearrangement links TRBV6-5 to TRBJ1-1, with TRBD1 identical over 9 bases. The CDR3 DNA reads TGTGCCAGCAGTTCGTCCGGGACAGGGCCGAGCACTGAAGCTTTCTTT. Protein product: CASSSSGTGPSTEAFF.